The 21 T cell receptor beta chains reported below all come from one sample, sequenced in a study of OX40 agonist ivuxolimab in advanced cancers. Libraries were prepared by immunoSEQ multiplex PCR; TCRdb keeps only in-frame clonotypes and omits some of them. This table holds 30,000 to 40,000 clones, roughly 84% found once. The sample here was CD4+ or CD8+ T cells sorted from blood, taken in a trial of the OX40 agonist ivuxolimab. Receptor source: an adult with an advanced solid tumor such as melanoma, head and neck, liver or kidney cancer.

The rearrangement uses TRBV6-1 and TRBJ2-7; tentatively, D is TRBD2 (7 bases). The germline V gene encodes CDR1 MNHNS and CDR2 SASEGT. The ends were cut back, 4 bases at V and 4 bases at J, with 11 bases in the middle. This CDR3 comprises 13 residues. As DNA, the CDR3 is TGTGCCAGCAGTGGCGGGGGCATATACGAGCAGTACTTC. Translated: CASSGGGIYEQYF.

The V call is TRBV30, the J call TRBJ2-5; 7 nucleotides agree with TRBD2. The V gene's germline CDR1 is GTSNPN and CDR2 SVGIG (reference sequence). V lost 3 bases to trimming and J lost 5 bases; unmatched junction nucleotides: 12. The CDR3 is 15 residues long. CDR3 coding DNA: TGTGCCTGGAGATCGGCTAGCGGAGGCTTTGAGACCCAGTACTTC. This encodes CAWRSASGGFETQYF.

The chain joins TRBV19 to TRBJ2-5; 14 positions match TRBD2. Germline CDR1 reads LNHDA; CDR2 reads SQIVND (reference sequence). V lost 5 bases, J lost 1 base, and 9 bases stayed unmatched. CDR3 length equals 18 residues. CDR3 sequence (DNA): TGTGCCAGTAGTTCCAGACTAGCGGGGGGGCGTACCCAAGAGACCCAGTACTTC. Its translation is CASSSRLAGGRTQETQYF.

As concerns this clone: The junction departs from germline at one end; a sequencing error may be responsible. V usage is TRBV6-5 and J usage is TRBJ2-7, with TRBD1 matching over 7 bases. Germline V gene sequence: CDR1 MNHEY, CDR2 SVGAGI. The CDR3 is 9 residues long. CDR3 DNA sequence: TGTGCCAGCAGTTTCCGGGACAGCTTC. This translates into CASSFRDSF.

This chain links TRBV11-2 with TRBJ2-1; TRBD2 aligns across 12 bases. The junction had 8 bases not matched to a gene; V was cut back by 5 bases and J by 3 bases. Germline CDR1 reads SGHAT; CDR2 reads FQNNGV. This CDR3 has 17 residues. The CDR3 DNA follows: TGTGCCAGCAGCCGGACTCTAGCGGGGGGGGTCTACAATGAGCAGTTCTTC. It specifies CASSRTLAGGVYNEQFF. Looking up the rest from reference TRBV11-2 and TRBJ2-1 gives the full variable domain: EAGVAQSPRYKIIEKRQSVAFWCNPISGHATLYWYQQILGQGPKLLIQFQNNGVVDDSQLPKDRFSAERLKGVDSTLKIQPAKLEDSAVYLCASSRTLAGGVYNEQFFGPGTRLTVL.

This chain uses TRBV5-1 with TRBJ2-1, with a possible D match to TRBD2 (7 bases). Germline assignment: CDR1 SGHRS and CDR2 YFSETQ. The CDR3 is 11 residues long. V lost 6 bases, J lost 7 bases, and 8 bases lay in between. CDR3 sequence: CASKGGNEQFF. The CDR3 bases are TGCGCCAGCAAGGGGGGGAATGAGCAGTTCTTC.

This clone showed up just once. V usage is TRBV19 and J usage is TRBJ1-2; 8 nucleotides match TRBD1. After removal of 6 bases from V and 8 bases from J, the junction contained 8 bases not matched to a gene. In germline, CDR1 is LNHDA, CDR2 SQIVND (reference sequence). The CDR3 is 13 amino acids. The CDR3, as DNA: TGTGCCAGTAGCCCGACAGGGGCCAAGGGCTACACCTTC. Its protein is CASSPTGAKGYTF.

The chain recombines TRBV6-8 with TRBJ1-2, with 8 bases aligning to TRBD1. J lost 3 bases, V lost 6 bases, and 9 bases had no gene match. The CDR3 has 15 residues. CDR1 MNHGY and CDR2 SAAAGT come from the germline V gene. This CDR3 reads CASRTPGGGDYGYTF. DNA for the CDR3: TGTGCCAGCAGGACCCCAGGGGGCGGTGACTATGGCTACACCTTC.

The V call is TRBV6-5, the J call TRBJ1-2; D gene ambiguous. The germline V gene has CDR1 MNHEY and CDR2 SVGAGI. The V and J ends lost 0 bases and 0 bases respectively, with 8 bases between them. The CDR3 totals 15 residues. The CDR3 region is CASSYSNGANYGYTF. CDR3 DNA: TGTGCCAGCAGTTACTCGAACGGAGCTAACTATGGCTACACCTTC.

The V call is TRBV2, the J call TRBJ2-3; either TRBD1 or TRBD2 may fit D (5 bases each). The germline CDR1 and CDR2 sequences are SNHLY and FYNNEI. Trimming stripped 9 bases from V and 0 bases from J, with 7 bases between. The CDR3 is 12 residues long. The CDR3 coding sequence is TGTGCCAGACGGGACAGCACAGATACGCAGTATTTT. It codes for CARRDSTDTQYF. The whole variable domain, filled in from reference TRBV2 and TRBJ2-3, reads EPEVTQTPSHQVTQMGQEVILRCVPISNHLYFYWYRQILGQKVEFLVSFYNNEISEKSEIFDDQFSVERPDGSNFTLKIRSTKLEDSAMYFCARRDSTDTQYFGPGTRLTVL.

The chain joins TRBV6-5 to TRBJ2-7; 7 bases fit TRBD1. The V segment lost 6 bases and the J segment 5 bases; nucleotides outside the gene matches: 13. The CDR3 contains 15 residues. The germline V gene has CDR1 MNHEY and CDR2 SVGAGI. This CDR3 is CASRRPRQGVHEQYF. The CDR3 bases are TGTGCCAGCAGACGCCCCAGACAGGGAGTCCACGAGCAGTACTTC.

V gene TRBV5-6 combines with J gene TRBJ2-1, with D unclear. CDR1 is SGHDT and CDR2 is YYEEEE in the germline V gene. This CDR3 is 13 amino acids long. V lost 4 bases and J 4 bases, leaving 9 bases between the germline ends. The DNA of the CDR3 is TGTGCCAGCAGCCACGGGCCGTACAATGAGCAGTTCTTC. Its translation: CASSHGPYNEQFF.

This chain joins TRBV6-1 and TRBJ1-5; 9 bases align to TRBD1. V gave up 2 bases and J gave up 5 bases; unmatched junction bases: 7. This CDR3 has 16 amino acids. In germline, CDR1 is MNHNS, CDR2 SASEGT. CDR3 residues: CASSEPHRGLHQPQHF. CDR3 sequence (DNA): TGTGCCAGCAGTGAACCTCACAGGGGGCTTCATCAGCCCCAGCATTTT.

V is TRBV28 and J is TRBJ2-4; a weak D match, TRBD2 (6 bases). Per germline, CDR1 MDHEN and CDR2 SYDVKM. V lost 8 bases, J lost 0 bases, and 29 bases lay in between. The CDR3 is 20 amino acids. The chain's CDR3 is CASGVGGRLFLGIAKNIQYF. CDR3 bases: TGTGCCAGCGGGGTCGGGGGACGGCTTTTTCTGGGGATAGCCAAAAACATTCAGTACTTC.

The chain is built from TRBV7-3 and TRBJ1-2; D may be TRBD1 (5 bases). V was trimmed by 1 base and J by 2 bases, leaving 14 bases between them. The germline CDR1 and CDR2 sequences are SGHTA and FQGTGA. There are 16 residues in the CDR3. The CDR3 DNA sequence: TGTGCCAGCAGCTTAAGACCCACAGGAATGAACTATGGCTACACCTTC. Translating gives CASSLRPTGMNYGYTF.

The chain is built from TRBV11-3 and TRBJ1-6; 7 bases match TRBD1. This CDR3 has 14 amino acids. The trim removed 5 bases at V and 7 bases at J, leaving 5 bases unmatched. Germline V gene lookup returns CDR1 SGHNT and CDR2 YENEEA. CDR3 coding DNA: TGTGCCAGCAGCCTACAGGGGAACAATTCACCCCTCCACTTT. Translation: CASSLQGNNSPLHF. The entire variable domain, with the rest obtained from reference TRBV11-3 and TRBJ1-6, is as follows: EAGVVQSPRYKIIEKKQPVAFWCNPISGHNTLYWYLQNLGQGPELLIRYENEEAVDDSQLPKDRFSAERLKGVDSTLKIQPAELGDSAVYLCASSLQGNNSPLHFGNGTRLTVT.

J is TRBJ1-2 and V is TRBV5-1, with 7 positions matching TRBD1. After removal of 0 bases from V and 7 bases from J, the junction contained 6 bases not matched to a gene. This CDR3 has 14 residues. Germline V gene sequence: CDR1 SGHRS, CDR2 YFSETQ. The CDR3 DNA reads TGCGCCAGCAGCTTGGCCGAGGGGGCGGGTGGCTACACCTTC. Translated, it gives CASSLAEGAGGYTF. Filled out from reference TRBV5-1 and TRBJ1-2, the complete variable domain reads KAGVTQTPRYLIKTRGQQVTLSCSPISGHRSVSWYQQTPGQGLQFLFEYFSETQRNKGNFPGRFSGRQFSNSRSEMNVSTLELGDSALYLCASSLAEGAGGYTFGSGTRLTVV.

CDR3 nucleotide sequence: TGCGCCAGCAGTTTGGAGTCGAATCATGTTAGCACAGATACGCAGTATTTT. Its translation: CASSLESNHVSTDTQYF. V is TRBV10-1 and J is TRBJ2-3; D is ambiguous. The CDR3 spans 17 residues. The V end lost 5 bases, the J end lost 0 bases, and 18 bases lay between the germline ends. CDR1 WNHNN and CDR2 SYGVQD come from the germline V gene (reference sequence).

CDR3 nucleotide sequence: TGTGCCAGCAGCTTAGGGACAGGGGGCTCCGGGGAGCTGTTTTTT. Protein sequence: CASSLGTGGSGELFF. The gene calls are TRBV11-2 and TRBJ2-2; TRBD1 agrees at 11 bases. V lost 1 base and J lost 6; bases outside the gene matches: 1. This CDR3 is 15 amino acids long. Germline lookup yields CDR1 SGHAT and CDR2 FQNNGV.

This clone is medium-sized (0.01 to 0.1%). This chain joins TRBV6-1 and TRBJ1-1, with D possibly TRBD1 on 5 matching bases. The germline CDR1 and CDR2 sequences are MNHNS and SASEGT. The ends were cut back, 8 bases at V and 1 base at J, with 17 bases in the middle. There are 15 residues in the CDR3. CDR3 in amino acids: CASLLHGDSNTEAFF. DNA for the CDR3: TGTGCCAGCCTCCTCCACGGGGACTCGAACACTGAAGCTTTCTTT.

The rearrangement links TRBV18 to TRBJ2-4; no definite D call. V was trimmed by 6 bases and J by 1 base, leaving 7 bases between them. The CDR3 runs 13 residues. CDR1 and CDR2 from the germline V gene are KGHSH and LQKENI. The CDR3 sequence: CASSRAAKNIQYF. CDR3 DNA: TGTGCCAGCTCGCGCGCGGCCAAAAACATTCAGTACTTC.